Listed below are T cell receptor beta chains from one sample, sequenced in a study of identical twins. TCRdb recomputed calls from the 5' RACE reads with MiXCR, one row per CDR3 protein. The table includes roughly 250,000 distinct CDR3 sequences, 11% to 15% detected once. What was sequenced was memory (CD45RO+) T cells sorted from blood. The receptors stem from a woman aged 18-29 years in good health. CDR3s include the opening cysteine and the closing phenylalanine or tryptophan. The D gene is left open where the match is weak. The listing skips clone size in some rows; elsewhere it reads once, few, many or a size class.

v_call	clone_size	d_call	j_call	cdr3_aa	cdr3_nt
TRBV12-3/TRBV12-4	many	TRBD2	TRBJ2-7	CASSTRLAGGSYEQYF	TGTGCCAGCAGCACCCGACTAGCGGGGGGCTCCTACGAGCAGTACTTC
TRBV20-1	once	TRBD1	TRBJ2-4	CSARDDGTGLGYF	TGCAGTGCTAGAGATGATGGGACAGGGTTGGGGTACTTC
TRBV7-3	few	.	TRBJ2-6	CASSPASSGANVLTF	TGTGCCAGCAGCCCTGCCTCCTCTGGGGCCAACGTCCTGACTTTC
TRBV2	.	TRBD2	TRBJ2-1	CASNLERENEQFF	TGTGCCAGCAACCTTGAGCGGGAAAATGAGCAGTTCTTC
TRBV6-1	few	TRBD2	TRBJ2-2	CASVVAGGAGELFF	TGTGCCAGCGTAGTGGCGGGAGGGGCCGGGGAGCTGTTTTTT
TRBV29-1	few	.	TRBJ2-3	CSVVHSSDTQYF	TGCAGCGTTGTGCATTCCTCAGATACGCAGTATTTT
TRBV20-1	few	.	TRBJ2-2	CSARGPPKGNTGELFF	TGCAGTGCTAGAGGCCCCCCCAAGGGGAACACCGGGGAGCTGTTTTTT
TRBV15	few	.	TRBJ1-1	CATSRELEAFF	TGTGCCACCAGCAGAGAGCTTGAAGCTTTCTTT
TRBV2	.	TRBD1	TRBJ1-5	CASRGTANNQPQHF	TGTGCCAGCAGGGGGACAGCCAACAATCAGCCCCAGCATTTT
TRBV6-5	.	.	TRBJ1-2	CASSGSSAGYTF	TGTGCCAGCAGCGGCTCCTCAGCTGGCTACACCTTC
TRBV12-3/TRBV12-4	many	.	TRBJ2-7	CASSLTGSIYEQYF	TGTGCCAGCAGCTTGACAGGATCGATCTACGAGCAGTACTTC
TRBV5-1	few	.	TRBJ2-3	CASRRGRNTDTQYF	TGCGCCAGCAGGAGAGGACGGAACACAGATACGCAGTATTTT
TRBV24-1	few	.	TRBJ2-1	CATSDSVRTNEQFF	TGTGCCACCAGTGATTCGGTGAGGACCAATGAGCAGTTCTTC
TRBV18	.	.	TRBJ2-3	CASSRHNTDTQYF	TGTGCCAGCTCACGCCATAACACAGATACGCAGTATTTT
TRBV6-6	few	TRBD2	TRBJ2-7	CASSWLAGGEQYF	TGTGCCAGCAGTTGGCTAGCGGGAGGAGAGCAGTACTTC